Following are 2 T cell receptor beta chains from one sample sequenced in a study of cytomegalovirus exposure and HLA in healthy donors. Both 60 Vbeta primers and 13 Jbeta primers went into the PCR. The repertoire was sequenced with immunoSEQ multiplex PCR; TCRdb's copy has only in-frame clones and lacks some. This repertoire includes about 150,000 clones. Sequencing was carried out using PBMCs. Receptor source: a woman between 50 and 59 years old in good health and CMV-seronegative.

The CDR3 nucleotides read TGTGCCAGCAGCTTATTTAGGACAGGCTTCTACGAGCAGTACTTC. Protein product: CASSLFRTGFYEQYF. V and J are TRBV7-6 and TRBJ2-7; 7 nucleotides match TRBD1. V trimming: 2 bases; J trimming: 3 bases; junction bases outside the gene matches: 7. Per the germline V gene, CDR1 is SGHVS and CDR2 is FNYEAQ. The CDR3 contains 15 residues.

The chain recombines TRBV9 with TRBJ1-1, with D perhaps TRBD1 (5 bases). Germline CDR1 and CDR2: SGDLS and YYNGEE. The CDR3 loop spans 15 amino acids. Trimming cost V 3 bases and J 3 bases, with 15 bases left between them. CDR3 coding DNA: TGTGCCAGCAGCGGCCGAGAAGGGGCCGACACTGAAGCTTTCTTT. It specifies CASSGREGADTEAFF.